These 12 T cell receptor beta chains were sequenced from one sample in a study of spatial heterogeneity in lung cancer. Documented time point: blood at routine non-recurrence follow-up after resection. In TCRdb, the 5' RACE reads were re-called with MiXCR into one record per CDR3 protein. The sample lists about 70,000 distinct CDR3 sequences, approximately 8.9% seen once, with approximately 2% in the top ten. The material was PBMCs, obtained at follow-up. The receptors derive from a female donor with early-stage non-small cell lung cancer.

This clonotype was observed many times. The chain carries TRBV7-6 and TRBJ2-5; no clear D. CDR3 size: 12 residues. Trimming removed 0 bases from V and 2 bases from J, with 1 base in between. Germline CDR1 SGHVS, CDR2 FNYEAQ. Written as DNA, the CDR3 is TGTGCCAGCAGCTTAGCACAAGAGACCCAGTACTTC. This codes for CASSLAQETQYF. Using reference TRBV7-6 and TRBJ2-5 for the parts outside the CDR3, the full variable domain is GAGVSQSPRYKVTKRGQDVALRCDPISGHVSLYWYRQALGQGPEFLTYFNYEAQQDKSGLPNDRFSAERPEGSISTLTIQRTEQRDSAMYRCASSLAQETQYFGPGTRLLVL.

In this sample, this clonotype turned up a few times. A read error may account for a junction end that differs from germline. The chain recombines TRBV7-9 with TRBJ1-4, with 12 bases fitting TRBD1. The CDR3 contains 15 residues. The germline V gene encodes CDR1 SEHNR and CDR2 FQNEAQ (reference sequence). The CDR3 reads CASSLTGTGGEKMFF. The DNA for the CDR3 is TGTGCCAGCAGCTTAACCGGGACAGGGGGCGAAAAAATGTTTTTT.

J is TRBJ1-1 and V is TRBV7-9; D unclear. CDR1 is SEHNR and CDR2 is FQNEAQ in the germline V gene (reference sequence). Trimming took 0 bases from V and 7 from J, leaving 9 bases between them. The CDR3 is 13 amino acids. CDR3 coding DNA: TGTGCCAGCAGCTTAGCCGTAACGGGTGAAGCTTTCTTT. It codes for CASSLAVTGEAFF.

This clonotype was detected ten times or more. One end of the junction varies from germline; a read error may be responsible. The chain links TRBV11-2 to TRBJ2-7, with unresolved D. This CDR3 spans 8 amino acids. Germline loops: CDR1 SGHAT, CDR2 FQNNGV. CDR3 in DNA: TGTGCCAGCAGCCCCCAGGACTTC. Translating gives CASSPQDF.

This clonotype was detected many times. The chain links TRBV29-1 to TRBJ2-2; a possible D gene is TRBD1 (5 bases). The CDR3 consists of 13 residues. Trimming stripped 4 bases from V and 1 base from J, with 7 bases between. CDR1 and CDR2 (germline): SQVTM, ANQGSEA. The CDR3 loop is CSVVRENTGELFF. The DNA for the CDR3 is TGCAGCGTTGTCAGGGAGAACACCGGGGAGCTGTTTTTT.

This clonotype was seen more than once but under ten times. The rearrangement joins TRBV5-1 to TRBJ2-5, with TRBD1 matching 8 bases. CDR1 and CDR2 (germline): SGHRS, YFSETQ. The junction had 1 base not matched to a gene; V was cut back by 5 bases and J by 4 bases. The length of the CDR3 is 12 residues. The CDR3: CASSDRGETQYF. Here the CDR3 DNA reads TGCGCCAGCAGTGACAGGGGAGAGACCCAGTACTTC.

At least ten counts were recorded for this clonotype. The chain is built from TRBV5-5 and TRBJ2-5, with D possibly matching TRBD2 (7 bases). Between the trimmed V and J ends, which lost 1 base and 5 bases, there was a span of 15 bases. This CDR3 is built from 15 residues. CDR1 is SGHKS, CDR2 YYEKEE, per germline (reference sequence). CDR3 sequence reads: CASSLISGGPETQYF. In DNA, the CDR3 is TGTGCCAGCAGCTTGATTTCCGGGGGGCCTGAGACCCAGTACTTC.

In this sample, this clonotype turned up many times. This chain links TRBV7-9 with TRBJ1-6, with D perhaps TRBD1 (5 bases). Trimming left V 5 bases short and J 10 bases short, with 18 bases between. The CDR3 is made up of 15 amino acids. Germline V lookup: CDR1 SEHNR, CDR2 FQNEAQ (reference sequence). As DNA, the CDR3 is TGTGCCAGCAGCCCCGGACAAGGCCATGAGTCACCCCTCCACTTT. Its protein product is CASSPGQGHESPLHF.

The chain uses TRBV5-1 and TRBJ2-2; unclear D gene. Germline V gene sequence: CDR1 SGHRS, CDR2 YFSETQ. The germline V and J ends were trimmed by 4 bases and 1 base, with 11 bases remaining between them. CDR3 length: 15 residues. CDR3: CASSIRSRNTGELFF. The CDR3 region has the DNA TGCGCCAGCAGCATAAGGTCCAGGAACACCGGGGAGCTGTTTTTT. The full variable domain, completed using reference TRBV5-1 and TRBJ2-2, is KAGVTQTPRYLIKTRGQQVTLSCSPISGHRSVSWYQQTPGQGLQFLFEYFSETQRNKGNFPGRFSGRQFSNSRSEMNVSTLELGDSALYLCASSIRSRNTGELFFGEGSRLTVL.

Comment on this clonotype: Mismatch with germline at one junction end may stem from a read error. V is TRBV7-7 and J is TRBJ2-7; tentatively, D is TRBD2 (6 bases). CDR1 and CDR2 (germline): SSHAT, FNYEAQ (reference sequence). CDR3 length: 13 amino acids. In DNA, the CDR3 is TGTGCTAGCACCGGAGGGGTAGCTGTGGAGCAGTACTTC. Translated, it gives CASTGGVAVEQYF. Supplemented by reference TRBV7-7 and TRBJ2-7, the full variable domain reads GAGVSQSPRYKVTKRGQDVTLRCDPISSHATLYWYQQALGQGPEFLTYFNYEAQPDKSGLPSDRFSAERPEGSISTLTIQRTEQRDSAMYRCASTGGVAVEQYFGPGTRLTVT.

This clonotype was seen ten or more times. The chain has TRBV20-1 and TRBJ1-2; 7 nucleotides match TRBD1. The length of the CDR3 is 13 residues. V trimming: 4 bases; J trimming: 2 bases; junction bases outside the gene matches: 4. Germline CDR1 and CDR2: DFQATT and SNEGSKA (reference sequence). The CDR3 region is CSATPGQNYGYTF. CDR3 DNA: TGCAGTGCTACTCCGGGACAGAACTATGGCTACACCTTC.

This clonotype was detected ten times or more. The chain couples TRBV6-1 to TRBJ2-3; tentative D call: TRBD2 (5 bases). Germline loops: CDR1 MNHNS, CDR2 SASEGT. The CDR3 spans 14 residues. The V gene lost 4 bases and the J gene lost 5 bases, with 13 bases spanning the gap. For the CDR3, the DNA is TGTGCCAGCAGTGTGGCGGGTCAGAGAGATACGCAGTATTTT. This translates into CASSVAGQRDTQYF.